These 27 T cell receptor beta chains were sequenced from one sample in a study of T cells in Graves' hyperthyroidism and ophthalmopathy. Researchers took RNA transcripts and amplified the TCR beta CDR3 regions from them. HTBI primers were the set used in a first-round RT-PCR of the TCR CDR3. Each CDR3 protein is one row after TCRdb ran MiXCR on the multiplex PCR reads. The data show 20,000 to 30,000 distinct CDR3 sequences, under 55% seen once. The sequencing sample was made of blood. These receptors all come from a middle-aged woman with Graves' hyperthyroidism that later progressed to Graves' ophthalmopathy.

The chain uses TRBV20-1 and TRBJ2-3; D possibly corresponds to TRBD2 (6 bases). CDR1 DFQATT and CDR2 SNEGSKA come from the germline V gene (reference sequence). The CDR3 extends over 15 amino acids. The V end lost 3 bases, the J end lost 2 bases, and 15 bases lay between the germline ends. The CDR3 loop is CSASIPGVVTDTQYF. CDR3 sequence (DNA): TGCAGTGCTAGTATTCCGGGAGTAGTCACAGATACGCAGTATTTT.

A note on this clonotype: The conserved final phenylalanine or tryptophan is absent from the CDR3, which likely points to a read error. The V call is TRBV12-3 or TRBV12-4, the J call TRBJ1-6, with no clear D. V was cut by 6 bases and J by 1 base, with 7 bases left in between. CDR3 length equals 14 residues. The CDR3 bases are TGTGCCAGCAGCGGGAATTCCTATAATTCACCCCTCCACCTT. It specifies CASSGNSYNSPLHL.

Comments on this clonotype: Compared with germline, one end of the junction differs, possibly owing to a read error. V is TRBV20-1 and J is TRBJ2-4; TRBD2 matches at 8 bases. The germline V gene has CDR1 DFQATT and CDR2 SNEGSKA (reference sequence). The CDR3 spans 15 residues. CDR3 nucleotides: TGCAATGCTCTCCTCGCAGCGGGAGCCAAAAACATTCGGTACTTC. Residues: CNALLAAGAKNIRYF.

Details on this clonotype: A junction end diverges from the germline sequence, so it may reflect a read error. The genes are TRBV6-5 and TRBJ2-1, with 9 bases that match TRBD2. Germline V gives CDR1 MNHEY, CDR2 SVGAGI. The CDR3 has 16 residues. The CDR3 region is CASSRSGSANHNERFF. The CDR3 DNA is TGTGCCAGCAGTCGTAGCGGGAGCGCCAATCACAATGAGCGGTTCTTC.

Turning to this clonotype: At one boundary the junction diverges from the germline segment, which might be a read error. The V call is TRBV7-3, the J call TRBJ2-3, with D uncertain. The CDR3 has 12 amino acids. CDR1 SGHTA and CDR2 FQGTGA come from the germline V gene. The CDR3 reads CVSSSHTDTQYF. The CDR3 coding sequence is TGTGTCAGCAGCTCCCACACAGATACGCAGTATTTT.

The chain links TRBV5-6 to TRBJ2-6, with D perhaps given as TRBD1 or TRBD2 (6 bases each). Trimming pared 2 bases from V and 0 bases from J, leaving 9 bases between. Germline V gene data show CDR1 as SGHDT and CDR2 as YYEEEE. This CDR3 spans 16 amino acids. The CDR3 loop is CASSFGGLSGANVLTF. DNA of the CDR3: TGTGCCAGCAGCTTCGGGGGCCTCTCTGGGGCCAACGTCCTGACTTTC.

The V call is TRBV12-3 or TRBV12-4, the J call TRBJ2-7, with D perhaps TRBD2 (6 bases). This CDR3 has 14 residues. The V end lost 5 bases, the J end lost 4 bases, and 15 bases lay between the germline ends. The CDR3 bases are TGTGCCAGCAGTGGGACTCCAGGGCCGTACGAGCAGTACTTC. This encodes CASSGTPGPYEQYF.

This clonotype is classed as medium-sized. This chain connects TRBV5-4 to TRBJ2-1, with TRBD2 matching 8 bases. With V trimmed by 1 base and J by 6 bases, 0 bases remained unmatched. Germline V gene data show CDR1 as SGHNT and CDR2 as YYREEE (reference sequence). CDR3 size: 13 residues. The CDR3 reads CASSLSGGNEQFF. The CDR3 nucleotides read TGTGCCAGCAGCTTGAGCGGGGGCAATGAGCAGTTCTTC. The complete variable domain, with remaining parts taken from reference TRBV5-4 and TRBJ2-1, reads ETGVTQSPTHLIKTRGQQVTLRCSSQSGHNTVSWYQQALGQGPQFIFQYYREEENGRGNFPPRFSGLQFPNYSSELNVNALELDDSALYLCASSLSGGNEQFFGPGTRLTVL.

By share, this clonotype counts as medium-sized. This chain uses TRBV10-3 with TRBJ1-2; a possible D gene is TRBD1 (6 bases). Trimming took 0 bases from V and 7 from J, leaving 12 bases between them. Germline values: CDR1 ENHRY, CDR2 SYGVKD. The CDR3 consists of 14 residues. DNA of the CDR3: TGTGCCATCAGTGAGTCGAGGGACAACCTTGGCTACACCTTC. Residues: CAISESRDNLGYTF.

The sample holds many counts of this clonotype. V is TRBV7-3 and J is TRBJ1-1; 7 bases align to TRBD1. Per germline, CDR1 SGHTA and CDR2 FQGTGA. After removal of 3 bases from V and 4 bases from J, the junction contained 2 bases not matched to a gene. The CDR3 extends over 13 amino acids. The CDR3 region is CASSLTGLTEAFF. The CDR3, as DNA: TGTGCCAGCAGCTTGACAGGGCTCACTGAAGCTTTCTTT.

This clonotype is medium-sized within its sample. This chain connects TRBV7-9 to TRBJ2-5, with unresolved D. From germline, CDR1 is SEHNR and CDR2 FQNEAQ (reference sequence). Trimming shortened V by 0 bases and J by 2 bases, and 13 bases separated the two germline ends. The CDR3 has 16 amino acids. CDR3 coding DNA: TGTGCCAGCAGCTTAGCGTCCCCCACCGGGCAAGAGACCCAGTACTTC. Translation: CASSLASPTGQETQYF. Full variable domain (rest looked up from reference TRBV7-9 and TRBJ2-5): DTGVSQNPRHKITKRGQNVTFRCDPISEHNRLYWYRQTLGQGPEFLTYFQNEAQLEKSRLLSDRFSAERPKGSFSTLEIQRTEQGDSAMYLCASSLASPTGQETQYFGPGTRLLVL.

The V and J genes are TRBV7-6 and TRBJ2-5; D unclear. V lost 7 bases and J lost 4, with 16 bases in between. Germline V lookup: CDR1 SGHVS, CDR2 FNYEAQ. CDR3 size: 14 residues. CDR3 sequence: CASNSPIGGETQYF. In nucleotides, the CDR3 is TGTGCCAGCAACTCCCCCATAGGCGGAGAGACCCAGTACTTC.

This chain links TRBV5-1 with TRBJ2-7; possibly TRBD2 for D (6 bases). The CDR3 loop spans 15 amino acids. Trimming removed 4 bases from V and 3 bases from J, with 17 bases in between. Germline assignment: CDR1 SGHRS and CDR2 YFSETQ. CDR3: CASSPGDLRNYEQYF. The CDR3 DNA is TGCGCCAGCAGCCCGGGGGACCTACGAAACTACGAGCAGTACTTC. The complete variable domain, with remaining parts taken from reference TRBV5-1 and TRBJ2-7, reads KAGVTQTPRYLIKTRGQQVTLSCSPISGHRSVSWYQQTPGQGLQFLFEYFSETQRNKGNFPGRFSGRQFSNSRSEMNVSTLELGDSALYLCASSPGDLRNYEQYFGPGTRLTVT.

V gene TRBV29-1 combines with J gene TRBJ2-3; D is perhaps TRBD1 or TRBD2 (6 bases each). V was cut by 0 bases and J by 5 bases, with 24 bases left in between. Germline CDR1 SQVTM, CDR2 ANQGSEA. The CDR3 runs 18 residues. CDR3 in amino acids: CSVEDKTDLTRGRDTQYF. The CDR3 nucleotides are TGCAGCGTTGAAGACAAGACGGACTTGACTAGGGGGAGAGATACGCAGTATTTT.

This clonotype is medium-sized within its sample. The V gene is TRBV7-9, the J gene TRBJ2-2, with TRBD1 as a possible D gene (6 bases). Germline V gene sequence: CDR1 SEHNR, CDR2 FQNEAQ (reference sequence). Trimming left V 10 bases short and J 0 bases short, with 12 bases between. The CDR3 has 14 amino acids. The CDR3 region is CATETGANTGELFF. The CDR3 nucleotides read TGTGCCACAGAGACAGGAGCGAACACCGGGGAGCTGTTTTTT.

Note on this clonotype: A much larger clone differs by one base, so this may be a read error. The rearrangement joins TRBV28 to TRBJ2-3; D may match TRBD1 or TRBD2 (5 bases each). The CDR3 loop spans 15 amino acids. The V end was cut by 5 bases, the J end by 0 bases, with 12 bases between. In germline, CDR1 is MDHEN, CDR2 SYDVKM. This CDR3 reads CASSTTGPSTDTQYF. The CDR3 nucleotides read TGTGCCAGCAGTACGACGGGACCTAGCACAGATACGCAGTATTTT. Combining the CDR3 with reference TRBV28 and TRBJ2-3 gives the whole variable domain DVKVTQSSRYLVKRTGEKVFLECVQDMDHENMFWYRQDPGLGLRLIYFSYDVKMKEKGDIPEGYSVSREKKERFSLILESASTNQTSMYLCASSTTGPSTDTQYFGPGTRLTVL.

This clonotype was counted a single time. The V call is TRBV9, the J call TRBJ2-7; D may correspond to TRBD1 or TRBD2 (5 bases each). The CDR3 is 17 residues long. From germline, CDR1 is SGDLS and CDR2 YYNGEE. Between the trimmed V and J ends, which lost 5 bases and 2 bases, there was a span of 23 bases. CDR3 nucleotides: TGTGCCAGCAGTGGGCCGGTTCAGGACGGGACCCCCTACGAGCAGTACTTC. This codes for CASSGPVQDGTPYEQYF.

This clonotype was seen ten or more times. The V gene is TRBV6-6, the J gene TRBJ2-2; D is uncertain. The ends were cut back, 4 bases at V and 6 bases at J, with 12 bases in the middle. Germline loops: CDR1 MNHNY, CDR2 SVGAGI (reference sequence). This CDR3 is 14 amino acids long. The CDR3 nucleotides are TGTGCCAGCAGTTCGGGTGCTCGAGCCGGGGAGCTGTTTTTT. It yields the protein CASSSGARAGELFF.

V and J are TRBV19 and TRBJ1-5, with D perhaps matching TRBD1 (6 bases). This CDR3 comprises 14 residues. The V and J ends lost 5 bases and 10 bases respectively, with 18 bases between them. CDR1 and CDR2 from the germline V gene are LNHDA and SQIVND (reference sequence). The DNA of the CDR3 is TGTGCCAGTAGTTACGCCCCAACAGGGTCCCCCCAGCATTTT. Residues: CASSYAPTGSPQHF.

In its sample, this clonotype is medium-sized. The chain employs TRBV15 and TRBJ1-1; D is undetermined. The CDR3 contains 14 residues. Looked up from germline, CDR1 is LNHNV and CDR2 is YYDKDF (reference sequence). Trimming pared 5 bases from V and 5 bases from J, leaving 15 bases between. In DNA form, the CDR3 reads TGTGCCACCAGCTTTCCTCTGACGGGGACTGAAGCTTTCTTT. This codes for CATSFPLTGTEAFF.

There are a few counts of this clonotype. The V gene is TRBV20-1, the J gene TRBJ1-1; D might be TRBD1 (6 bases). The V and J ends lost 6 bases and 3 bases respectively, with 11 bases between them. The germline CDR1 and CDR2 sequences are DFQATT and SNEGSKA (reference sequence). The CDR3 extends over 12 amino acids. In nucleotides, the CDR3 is TGCAGTGCCTACAGGGACGACACTGAAGCTTTCTTT. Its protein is CSAYRDDTEAFF.

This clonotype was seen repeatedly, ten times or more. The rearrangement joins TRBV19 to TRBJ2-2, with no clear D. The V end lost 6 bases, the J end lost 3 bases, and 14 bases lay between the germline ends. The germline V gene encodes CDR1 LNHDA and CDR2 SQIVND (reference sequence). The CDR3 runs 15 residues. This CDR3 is CASRGVSFDTGELFF. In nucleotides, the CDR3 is TGTGCCAGTAGGGGCGTATCTTTTGACACCGGGGAGCTGTTTTTT.

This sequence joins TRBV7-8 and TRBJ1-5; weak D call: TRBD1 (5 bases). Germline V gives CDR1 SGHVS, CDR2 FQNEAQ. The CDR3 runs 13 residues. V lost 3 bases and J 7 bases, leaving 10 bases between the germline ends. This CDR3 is CASSFIRGQPQHF. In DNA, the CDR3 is TGTGCCAGCAGCTTTATAAGGGGCCAGCCCCAGCATTTT.

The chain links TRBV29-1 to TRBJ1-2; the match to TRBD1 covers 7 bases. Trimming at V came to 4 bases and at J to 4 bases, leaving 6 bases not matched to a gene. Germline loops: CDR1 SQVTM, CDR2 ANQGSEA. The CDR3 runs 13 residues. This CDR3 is CSVATGSLYGYTF. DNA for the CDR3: TGCAGCGTTGCGACAGGGTCTCTCTATGGCTACACCTTC.

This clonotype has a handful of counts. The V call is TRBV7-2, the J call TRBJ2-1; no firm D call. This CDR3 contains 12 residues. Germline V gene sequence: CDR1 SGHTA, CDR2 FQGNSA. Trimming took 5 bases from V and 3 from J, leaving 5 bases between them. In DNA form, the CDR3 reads TGTGCCAGCAGCCGGAACTACAATGAGCAGTTCTTC. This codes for CASSRNYNEQFF.

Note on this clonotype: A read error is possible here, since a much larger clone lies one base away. Written as DNA, the CDR3 is TGTGCCGGCAGTTACTTTGGTCGGGACACCGGGGAGCTGTTTTTT. It yields the protein CAGSYFGRDTGELFF. The chain is built from TRBV28 and TRBJ2-2; D ambiguous. CDR1 and CDR2 (germline): MDHEN, SYDVKM. This CDR3 comprises 15 residues.

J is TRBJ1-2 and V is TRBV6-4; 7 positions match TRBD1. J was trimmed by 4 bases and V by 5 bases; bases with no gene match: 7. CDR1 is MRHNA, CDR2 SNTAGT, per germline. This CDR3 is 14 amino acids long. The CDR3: CASSSGTESYGYTF. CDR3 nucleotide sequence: TGTGCCAGCAGTTCCGGGACAGAGAGCTATGGCTACACCTTC.